This T cell receptor (beta chain) was captured in a study of T cell repertoires in cytomegalovirus infection. Using its own MiXCR run on the reads, TCRdb lists one record per CDR3 protein. The sample yields around 450,000 distinct CDR3 sequences, approximately 30% seen once. This CDR3 is 15 amino acids long. CDR1 DFQATT and CDR2 SNEGSKA come from the germline V gene (reference sequence). V lost 0 bases and J 2 bases, leaving 13 bases between the germline ends. The V gene is TRBV20-1, the J gene TRBJ1-2, with a tentative D call TRBD1 (6 bases). This sequence was found in a human donor in good health (CMV status not recorded). Some clones in this sample may be carry-over from other donors' samples. The sample consisted of PBMCs. This chain's CDR3 is CSARDLGRGNYGYTF. DNA of the CDR3: TGCAGTGCTAGAGATCTGGGTAGGGGGAACTATGGCTACACCTTC.